The next 20 T cell receptor beta chains were all read from a single sample in a study of CD8 T cells in ankylosing spondylitis (dated by TCRdb to the late 2010s). What the authors observed across the whole study: Blood from ankylosing spondylitis patients appeared to be characterized by a TCR beta motif composed of about eight highly homologous amino acid variants.

Receptor libraries were prepared by 5' RACE. Sequenced using an Illumina HiSeq 2500. TCRdb reanalyzed the raw reads on its own, using fastp at Q25 for trimming and MiXCR for clone calling, and kept in-frame beta chains. Every entry covers one CDR3 protein and lists the most common genes and DNA from its rows. The sample table lists approximately 140,000 distinct CDR3 sequences, 17% of them with a count of one. In total, the top ten clones hold roughly a third of the sample. No cognate antigen is known for these TCRs. Sequencing input: blood, either unsorted or a sorted T cell fraction (not recorded which). The source of these receptors is a male donor with ankylosing spondylitis.

This clonotype appeared a few times. The chain joins TRBV7-8 to TRBJ1-1; D not resolved. Trimming removed 2 bases at V and 5 bases at J, with 9 bases between. The CDR3 sequence is 13 residues long. Germline assignment: CDR1 SGHVS and CDR2 FQNEAQ. The CDR3 DNA follows: TGTGCCAGCAGCTTAAAGGCCTGGACTGAAGCTTTCTTT. This gives the protein CASSLKAWTEAFF.

The chain employs TRBV4-1 and TRBJ1-1; TRBD1 agrees at 9 bases. Germline CDR1 is MGHRA and CDR2 is YSYEKL. The CDR3 covers 15 residues. V lost 0 bases and J lost 11; bases outside the gene matches: 10. The CDR3 protein is CASSQDWDRVLLAFF. The CDR3 coding sequence is TGCGCCAGCAGCCAAGATTGGGACAGGGTGCTACTGGCTTTCTTT.

The gene calls are TRBV29-1 and TRBJ2-3, with 10 bases matching TRBD2. After removal of 3 bases from V and 0 bases from J, the junction contained 12 bases not matched to a gene. This CDR3 has 18 amino acids. Germline loops: CDR1 SQVTM, CDR2 ANQGSEA. Written as DNA, the CDR3 is TGCAGCGTTGACGGGACGCTAGCGGGAGACTCTAGCACAGATACGCAGTATTTT. Its protein is CSVDGTLAGDSSTDTQYF.

This clonotype was found a few times. The rearrangement joins TRBV2 to TRBJ1-2; D uncertain. The V end lost 5 bases, the J end lost 4 bases, and 2 bases lay between the germline ends. The CDR3 consists of 10 residues. The germline V gene has CDR1 SNHLY and CDR2 FYNNEI. CDR3 region: CASSTYGYTF. The CDR3 nucleotides read TGTGCCAGCAGTACCTATGGCTACACCTTC. Full variable domain (outside the CDR3, taken from reference TRBV2 and TRBJ1-2): EPEVTQTPSHQVTQMGQEVILRCVPISNHLYFYWYRQILGQKVEFLVSFYNNEISEKSEIFDDQFSVERPDGSNFTLKIRSTKLEDSAMYFCASSTYGYTFGSGTRLTVV.

V and J are TRBV9 and TRBJ1-3; D uncertain. This CDR3 region has 18 residues. From germline, CDR1 is SGDLS and CDR2 YYNGEE. V lost 3 bases to trimming and J lost 0 bases, with 19 bases between them. The CDR3 nucleotides read TGTGCCAGCAGCGAGCGGACTGAAGGCGACAACTCTGGAAACACCATATATTTT. Amino acids: CASSERTEGDNSGNTIYF.

CDR3 loop: CASSQGLLQQETQYF. CDR3 bases: TGCGCCAGCAGCCAAGGACTCCTCCAGCAAGAGACCCAGTACTTC. The genes are TRBV4-1 and TRBJ2-5; D uncertain. The CDR3 is made up of 15 amino acids. V was clipped by 1 base and J by 2 bases, with 11 bases between them. Per the germline V gene, CDR1 is MGHRA and CDR2 is YSYEKL.

This clonotype was counted ten times or more. This chain uses TRBV29-1 with TRBJ2-6; D unclear. CDR1 is SQVTM, CDR2 ANQGSEA, per germline. There are 14 residues in the CDR3. V was clipped by 4 bases and J by 1 base, with 8 bases between them. CDR3 coding DNA: TGCAGCGTTGGAAGGGAATCTGGGGCCAACGTCCTGACTTTC. Translated, it gives CSVGRESGANVLTF. The variable domain in full, with the rest retrieved from reference TRBV29-1 and TRBJ2-6, is SAVISQKPSRDICQRGTSLTIQCQVDSQVTMMFWYRQQPGQSLTLIATANQGSEATYESGFVIDKFPISRPNLTFSTLTVSNMSPEDSSIYLCSVGRESGANVLTFGAGSRLTVL.

The CDR3 is CASSFDPILKLFF. The CDR3 DNA reads as TGTGCCAGCAGCTTCGACCCGATACTAAAACTGTTTTTT. The chain recombines TRBV7-9 with TRBJ1-4; D not certain. This CDR3 spans 13 amino acids. Trimming took off 3 bases at V and 10 bases at J, with 12 bases between the two ends. Germline V lookup: CDR1 SEHNR, CDR2 FQNEAQ (reference sequence).

This clonotype appeared a few times. The gene calls are TRBV7-6 and TRBJ2-2, with 7 bases matching TRBD1. This CDR3 has 15 residues. V trimming: 3 bases; J trimming: 6 bases; junction bases outside the gene matches: 7. CDR1 SGHVS and CDR2 FNYEAQ come from the germline V gene. The CDR3 protein is CASSLAGQVPGELFF. The CDR3 DNA is TGTGCCAGCAGCTTGGCCGGACAGGTTCCCGGGGAGCTGTTTTTT.

This clonotype was seen more than once but under ten times. Germline is not matched at one junction end, which may reflect a read error. The chain has TRBV5-1 and TRBJ2-7; 11 positions match TRBD2. Germline assignment: CDR1 SGHRS and CDR2 YFSETQ. This CDR3 has 13 residues. In DNA, the CDR3 is TGCGCCAGCAGCTCGGGACTAGCGGAAGCTCCCTTATTC. Amino acid sequence: CASSSGLAEAPLF.

This clonotype was seen a few times. The chain couples TRBV27 to TRBJ2-7; the D gene could be TRBD1 or TRBD2 (5 bases each). The CDR3 consists of 13 residues. CDR1 is MNHEY and CDR2 is SMNVEV in the germline V gene (reference sequence). Trimming shortened V by 6 bases and J by 2 bases, and 11 bases separated the two germline ends. CDR3 loop: CASSQGRTYEQYF. The CDR3 DNA sequence: TGTGCCAGCAGCCAGGGACGGACCTACGAGCAGTACTTC.

For the CDR3, the DNA is TGTGCCAGCAGCTTCTGGGAACAGCCCCAGCATTTT. It is translated as CASSFWEQPQHF. The rearrangement uses TRBV7-9 and TRBJ1-5; D is ambiguous. The CDR3 has 12 amino acids. Trimming removed 3 bases from V and 7 bases from J, with 7 bases in between. Looked up from germline, CDR1 is SEHNR and CDR2 is FQNEAQ (reference sequence).

V and J are TRBV27 and TRBJ2-7, with D possibly being TRBD2 (6 bases). Germline CDR1 reads MNHEY; CDR2 reads SMNVEV (reference sequence). The CDR3 has 14 residues. With 3 bases removed from V and 4 bases from J, the gap between germline ends came to 13 bases. CDR3 loop: CASSLVSSGYEQYF. As DNA, the CDR3 is TGTGCCAGCAGTTTGGTCAGCAGCGGGTACGAGCAGTACTTC.

The J gene is TRBJ2-1, the V gene TRBV9; 8 nucleotides agree with TRBD1. V lost 0 bases, J lost 8 bases, and 7 bases stayed unmatched. This CDR3 region has 15 residues. Germline V CDR1 and CDR2: SGDLS, YYNGEE. The CDR3 nucleotides are TGTGCCAGCAGCGTAGGGCCCCAGGGGGCGGATGAGCAGTTCTTC. As protein: CASSVGPQGADEQFF.

The V and J genes are TRBV28 and TRBJ1-1; D gene ambiguous. The germline gives CDR1 MDHEN, CDR2 SYDVKM. CDR3 size: 14 residues. Trimming took off 2 bases at V and 7 bases at J, with 14 bases between the two ends. CDR3 loop: CASSLRWAGLEAFF. CDR3 DNA: TGTGCCAGCAGTTTAAGGTGGGCAGGCCTTGAAGCTTTCTTT.

The chain has TRBV12-3 or TRBV12-4 and TRBJ2-7; maybe TRBD1 (5 bases). The CDR3 is 15 amino acids. V was clipped by 5 bases and J by 3 bases, with 17 bases between them. DNA of the CDR3: TGTGCCAGCAGTCCAACCGTGGACACAGACTACGAGCAGTACTTC. Encoded protein: CASSPTVDTDYEQYF.

The gene calls are TRBV9 and TRBJ2-3, with D hard to call. The V end lost 4 bases, the J end lost 2 bases, and 8 bases lay between the germline ends. Germline CDR1 SGDLS, CDR2 YYNGEE. This CDR3 comprises 13 residues. CDR3 region: CASSTFLTDTQYF. The CDR3, as DNA: TGTGCCAGCAGCACCTTCCTCACAGATACGCAGTATTTT.

V and J are TRBV7-9 and TRBJ2-7; D gene ambiguous. The CDR3 consists of 14 residues. Between the trimmed V and J ends, which lost 3 bases and 7 bases, there was a span of 16 bases. The germline V gene has CDR1 SEHNR and CDR2 FQNEAQ (reference sequence). CDR3 sequence: CASSLTGRLREQYF. The CDR3 nucleotides read TGTGCCAGCAGCTTGACTGGTCGTCTGAGGGAGCAGTACTTC.

This clonotype was detected ten times or more. V and J are TRBV29-1 and TRBJ2-5; tentatively, D is TRBD2 (6 bases). The CDR3 has 15 amino acids. Germline CDR1 and CDR2: SQVTM and ANQGSEA. The V and J ends lost 3 bases and 3 bases respectively, with 17 bases between them. The CDR3 reads CSVDPVDGREETQYF. CDR3 nucleotides: TGCAGCGTTGACCCGGTGGACGGGAGAGAAGAGACCCAGTACTTC.

The chain couples TRBV20-1 to TRBJ2-7; D is ambiguous. The CDR3 is 16 residues long. Trimming shortened V by 0 bases and J by 2 bases, and 17 bases separated the two germline ends. CDR1 and CDR2 from the germline V gene are DFQATT and SNEGSKA (reference sequence). CDR3 loop: CSARDRDTKYPYEQYF. The CDR3 nucleotides are TGCAGTGCTAGAGATCGCGACACGAAGTATCCCTACGAGCAGTACTTC.